Listed below are T cell receptor beta chains from one sample, sequenced in a study of blood T cell repertoires in COVID-19. Assay used: immunoSEQ multiplex PCR; TCRdb lists only in-frame clones, some missing. The sample carries hundreds of thousands of clones, more than 75% recorded once. The material sequenced was PBMCs or T cells enriched from blood (not recorded which). These receptors were taken from an older woman in a cohort exposed to, infected with or recovered from COVID-19 (not recorded which). The CDR3 runs from the conserved cysteine through the conserved F or W.

V gene	J gene	CDR3 protein
TRBV5-8	TRBJ1-5	CASRQDRDNQPQHF
TRBV5-1	TRBJ1-1	CASSFQGTNTEAFF
TRBV7-9	TRBJ2-7	CASSQLAVEQYF
TRBV5-1	TRBJ2-3	CASSLLAGASTDTQYF
TRBV4-3	TRBJ2-7	CASSQDWGGWTDWSYEQYF
TRBV4-1	TRBJ1-3	CASSLRQVSGNTIYF
TRBV27	TRBJ2-1	CASSCETSGGDEQFF
TRBV2	TRBJ2-3	CASSPSGSGGTDTQYF
TRBV29-1	TRBJ2-2	CSTGRTGEGELFF
TRBV11-2	TRBJ2-7	CASSLGQFDEQYF
TRBV7-2	TRBJ2-5	CASSLEMGGGWETQYF
TRBV6-5	TRBJ2-3	CASSYYGTARGDTQYF
TRBV11-2	TRBJ2-3	CASSFIEGGPSDTQYF
TRBV9	TRBJ2-3	CASNERLAGVADTQYF
TRBV19	TRBJ1-1	CASSTPVPLNTEAFF
TRBV6-5	TRBJ2-3	CASSYSTSRGTDTQYF
TRBV28	TRBJ2-7	CASSGTLGVEREASYEQYF
TRBV11-2	TRBJ2-1	CASSSGRGEQFF
TRBV7-8	TRBJ2-1	CASSLAVWPSGPGIRFF
TRBV5-1	TRBJ2-5	CASSLPGLAGGQETQYF
TRBV7-9	TRBJ1-1	CASSFTGTEAFF
TRBV4-1	TRBJ2-1	CASSPGTHYNEQFF
TRBV7-2	TRBJ1-1	CASSLDWRYTEAFF
TRBV30	TRBJ2-2	CAWTKSGGPHTGELFF
TRBV7-2	TRBJ2-7	CASSSQGGGYEQYF
TRBV20-1	TRBJ2-3	CSASSGRAGDTQYF
TRBV9	TRBJ1-3	CASSVAGGDTIYF
TRBV19	TRBJ1-5	CASSDRHNQPQHF
TRBV19	TRBJ2-7	CASSLRDTYEQYF
TRBV3-1/TRBV3-2	TRBJ2-2	CASSLTGGGGELFF
TRBV2	TRBJ2-7	CASSARPIYEQYF
TRBV5-1	TRBJ2-3	CASSEQGAGTDTQYF
TRBV7-2	TRBJ2-7	CASSWTPRSSYEQYF
TRBV7-9	TRBJ1-2	CASTLSGLALGYGYTF
TRBV6-5	TRBJ2-7	CASSTSGTSYEQYF